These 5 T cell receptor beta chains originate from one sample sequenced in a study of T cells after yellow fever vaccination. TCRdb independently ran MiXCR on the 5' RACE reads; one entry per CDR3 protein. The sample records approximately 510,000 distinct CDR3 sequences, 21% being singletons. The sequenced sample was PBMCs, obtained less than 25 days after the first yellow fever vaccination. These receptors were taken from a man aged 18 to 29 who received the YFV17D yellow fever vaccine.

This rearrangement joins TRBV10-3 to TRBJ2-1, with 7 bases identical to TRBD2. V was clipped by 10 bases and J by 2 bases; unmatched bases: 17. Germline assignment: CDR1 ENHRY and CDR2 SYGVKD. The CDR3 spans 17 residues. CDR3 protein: CATTPAKGRGAYNEQFF. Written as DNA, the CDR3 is TGTGCCACCACCCCGGCAAAAGGTCGGGGGGCCTACAATGAGCAGTTCTTC.

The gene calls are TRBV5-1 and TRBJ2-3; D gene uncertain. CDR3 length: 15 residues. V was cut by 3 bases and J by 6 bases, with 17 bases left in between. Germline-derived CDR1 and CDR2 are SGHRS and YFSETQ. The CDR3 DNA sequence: TGCGCCAGCAGCTCGATGAATGCCGTGCGGGATACGCAGTATTTT. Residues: CASSSMNAVRDTQYF.

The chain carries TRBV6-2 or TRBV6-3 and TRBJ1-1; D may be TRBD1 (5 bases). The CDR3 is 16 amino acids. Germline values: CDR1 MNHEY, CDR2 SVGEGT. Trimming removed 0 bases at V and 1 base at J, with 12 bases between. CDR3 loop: CASSYSTQGGNTEAFF. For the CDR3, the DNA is TGTGCCAGCAGTTACTCGACGCAGGGAGGGAACACTGAAGCTTTCTTT.

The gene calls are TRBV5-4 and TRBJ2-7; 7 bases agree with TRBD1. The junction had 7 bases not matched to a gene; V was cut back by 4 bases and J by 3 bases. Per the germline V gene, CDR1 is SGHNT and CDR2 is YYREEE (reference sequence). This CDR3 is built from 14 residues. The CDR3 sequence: CASSELGGSYEQYV. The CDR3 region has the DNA TGTGCCAGCAGCGAATTAGGGGGCAGCTACGAGCAGTACGTC.

CDR3 sequence (DNA): TGTGCCAGCAGTTACTCGCAAGAGCCAGGTGCTAACTATGGCTACACCTTC. This gives the protein CASSYSQEPGANYGYTF. The rearrangement uses TRBV6-5 and TRBJ1-2; D is unresolved. The CDR3 runs to 17 residues. V dropped 0 bases and J dropped 0 bases, with 14 bases sitting between them. Germline V gene data show CDR1 as MNHEY and CDR2 as SVGAGI.